This T cell receptor beta chain was sequenced in a study of T cells in Graves' hyperthyroidism and ophthalmopathy. Study context: The initial diagnosis was the point when peripheral blood was collected, ahead of any treatment.

Study-wide findings and caveats: Researchers found most expanded thyroid clonotypes above 0.001 in blood as well.

CDR3 size: 18 residues. Germline CDR1 MDHEN, CDR2 SYDVKM. Amplified TCR beta CDR3 regions derived from RNA transcripts. When the TCR CDR3 underwent first-round RT-PCR, the HTBI primer set was used. TCRdb ran MiXCR on the multiplex PCR reads and lists one entry per CDR3 protein. In the table there are about 690,000 distinct CDR3 sequences, about 18% of which are singletons. This clonotype has at least ten counts. The antigen remains undetermined. Compared with germline, one end of the junction differs, possibly owing to a read error. The specimen sequenced was blood. V gene TRBV28 combines with J gene TRBJ1-5; TRBD1 is a possible D gene (5 bases). This clonotype originated in a man over 45 with Graves' hyperthyroidism. CDR3 amino acids: CASSSFGGSLLSDQPQHF. The CDR3 coding sequence is TGTGCCAGCAGTTCGTTCGGGGGTAGTCTCCTTAGCGATCAGCCCCAGCATTTT. Filled out from reference TRBV28 and TRBJ1-5, the complete variable domain reads DVKVTQSSRYLVKRTGEKVFLECVQDMDHENMFWYRQDPGLGLRLIYFSYDVKMKEKGDIPEGYSVSREKKERFSLILESASTNQTSMYLCASSSFGGSLLSDQPQHFGDGTRLSIL.